These 16 T cell receptor beta chains originate from one sample sequenced in a study of blood T cell repertoires in COVID-19 (dated by TCRdb to about 2020). Library method: the immunoSEQ multiplex PCR assay. The table was pulled from immuneACCESS by TCRdb, which kept in-frame rearrangements only. Such tables lose some clones; where checked, under half of the loss comes from unresolved V genes, and the rest has no known cause. This sample has about 190,000 clones in its table, and roughly 85% of those were observed once. The ten largest clones represent less than 5.5% of the sample. The sequencing sample was made of peripheral blood. The receptors here all came from a woman aged 80 or over with acute or convalescent COVID-19.

This sequence joins TRBV28 and TRBJ1-6, with unresolved D. Germline lookup yields CDR1 MDHEN and CDR2 SYDVKM. V lost 4 bases and J lost 7, with 14 bases in between. The CDR3 extends over 15 amino acids. The DNA of the CDR3 is TGTGCCAGCAGTTCCCATACGAGAAAAAATTCACCCCTCCACTTT. Translated, it gives CASSSHTRKNSPLHF.

The chain has TRBV19 and TRBJ2-1, with D possibly being TRBD2 (6 bases). Deletions cut 6 bases from V and 3 bases from J, with 27 bases between. CDR1 is LNHDA, CDR2 SQIVND, per germline (reference sequence). CDR3 length equals 19 residues. The CDR3 is CASSPAGGSSADLYNEQFF. In nucleotides, the CDR3 is TGTGCCAGTAGCCCCGCGGGCGGATCTAGCGCGGACCTCTACAATGAGCAGTTCTTC.

J is TRBJ2-1 and V is TRBV5-4; TRBD2 aligns across 7 bases. This CDR3 has 15 residues. J was trimmed by 4 bases and V by 0 bases; bases with no gene match: 4. Germline-derived CDR1 and CDR2 are SGHNT and YYREEE (reference sequence). The CDR3 is CASSLDSGLYNEQFF. CDR3 nucleotides: TGTGCCAGCAGCTTGGATAGCGGGCTATACAATGAGCAGTTCTTC.

The V and J genes are TRBV6-6 and TRBJ2-1; possibly TRBD1 for D (5 bases). In germline, CDR1 is MNHNY, CDR2 SVGAGI (reference sequence). The CDR3 totals 15 residues. V lost 5 bases, J lost 4 bases, and 15 bases lay in between. The DNA of the CDR3 is TGTGCCAGCAGTCAATCCCGGACATCTTACAATGAGCAGTTCTTC. It specifies CASSQSRTSYNEQFF.

V and J are TRBV9 and TRBJ1-3, with a possible D match to TRBD1 (6 bases). Germline CDR1 and CDR2: SGDLS and YYNGEE. The CDR3 length is 15 residues. V was cut by 0 bases and J by 3 bases, with 10 bases left in between. The DNA for the CDR3 is TGTGCCAGCAGCGTAGATTTACAGGGTGGAAACACCATATATTTT. Protein sequence: CASSVDLQGGNTIYF.

J is TRBJ2-4 and V is TRBV6-2 or TRBV6-3; D is uncertain. CDR1 and CDR2 (germline): MNHEY, SVGEGT. This CDR3 is built from 15 residues. Trimming pared 5 bases from V and 0 bases from J, leaving 11 bases between. CDR3 sequence reads: CASSDTTLAKNIQYF. CDR3 DNA sequence: TGTGCCAGCAGTGATACCACTCTAGCCAAAAACATTCAGTACTTC.

This chain links TRBV29-1 with TRBJ1-5; 8 bases map to TRBD1. The J segment lost 2 bases and the V segment lost 6 bases, leaving 9 bases of the junction unmatched. CDR3 length: 15 residues. Germline V gives CDR1 SQVTM, CDR2 ANQGSEA. The CDR3 DNA reads as TGCAGCGTCCAACTACAGGGGGGCCGCAATCAGCCCCAGCATTTT. This translates into CSVQLQGGRNQPQHF.

V usage is TRBV7-2 and J usage is TRBJ1-6; unclear D gene. The CDR3 totals 15 residues. Germline assignment: CDR1 SGHTA and CDR2 FQGNSA. V gave up 1 base and J gave up 6 bases, with 10 bases separating them. The CDR3 reads CASSLVEQPNSPLHF. As DNA, the CDR3 is TGTGCCAGCAGCTTAGTGGAGCAGCCTAATTCACCCCTCCACTTT. Complete variable domain (other parts from reference TRBV7-2 and TRBJ1-6): GAGVSQSPSNKVTEKGKDVELRCDPISGHTALYWYRQSLGQGLEFLIYFQGNSAPDKSGLPSDRFSAERTGGSVSTLTIQRTQQEDSAVYLCASSLVEQPNSPLHFGNGTRLTVT.

The rearrangement joins TRBV7-9 to TRBJ1-6; a weak D match, TRBD1 (5 bases). Germline V lookup: CDR1 SEHNR, CDR2 FQNEAQ (reference sequence). The CDR3 sequence is 15 residues long. The ends were cut back, 1 base at V and 4 bases at J, with 8 bases in the middle. The CDR3 sequence: CASSLGGAYNSPLHF. The CDR3 DNA sequence: TGTGCCAGCAGCTTAGGCGGGGCATATAATTCACCCCTCCACTTT.

The rearrangement joins TRBV13 to TRBJ2-7; 9 nucleotides agree with TRBD2. The CDR3 runs 14 residues. Losses at the gene ends were 7 bases for V and 2 bases for J; bases not matched to a gene: 6. Looked up from germline, CDR1 is PRHDT and CDR2 is FYEKMQ (reference sequence). Here the CDR3 DNA reads TGTGCCAGCACCCGACTAGCGGAGCCCTACGAGCAGTACTTC. Its protein is CASTRLAEPYEQYF. Together with reference TRBV13 and TRBJ2-7, the CDR3 gives the full variable domain: AAGVIQSPRHLIKEKRETATLKCYPIPRHDTVYWYQQGPGQDPQFLISFYEKMQSDKGSIPDRFSAQQFSDYHSELNMSSLELGDSALYFCASTRLAEPYEQYFGPGTRLTVT.

The rearrangement links TRBV6-5 to TRBJ2-3; D is uncertain. In germline, CDR1 is MNHEY, CDR2 SVGAGI. The V and J ends lost 2 bases and 0 bases respectively, with 6 bases between them. The CDR3 contains 14 residues. CDR3 loop: CASSYGESTDTQYF. CDR3 DNA: TGTGCCAGCAGTTACGGTGAGAGCACAGATACGCAGTATTTT.

V gene TRBV9 combines with J gene TRBJ2-1; possible D gene TRBD2, 5 bases. This CDR3 has 14 residues. Germline CDR1 is SGDLS and CDR2 is YYNGEE. V was clipped by 0 bases and J by 8 bases, with 12 bases between them. This CDR3 is CASSVETEGDEQFF. CDR3 nucleotides: TGTGCCAGCAGCGTAGAAACCGAGGGCGATGAGCAGTTCTTC.

By sample share, this clone is large (0.1 to 1%). The chain has TRBV6-5 and TRBJ2-5, with 13 positions matching TRBD2. V was clipped by 6 bases and J by 5 bases; unmatched bases: 6. Germline V gene data show CDR1 as MNHEY and CDR2 as SVGAGI. The CDR3 has 15 amino acids. The CDR3 coding sequence is TGTGCCAGCAGGCGCGGACTAGCGGGAGCGGAGACCCAGTACTTC. This codes for CASRRGLAGAETQYF.

The rearrangement links TRBV24-1 to TRBJ1-5, with 10 positions matching TRBD1. There are 16 residues in the CDR3. V shed 4 bases, J shed 4 bases, and the junction held 6 bases outside the gene matches. Germline loops: CDR1 KGHDR, CDR2 SFDVKD. The CDR3 region has the DNA TGTGCCACCAGTGACGCTCGACAGGGGGCAAATCAGCCCCAGCATTTT. This translates into CATSDARQGANQPQHF.

In the case of this clone: The identical CDR3 is also encoded by other nucleotide sequences in the sample. The chain links TRBV18 to TRBJ2-7, with D possibly being TRBD2 (6 bases). Trimming removed 2 bases from V and 2 bases from J, with 10 bases in between. Germline lookup yields CDR1 KGHSH and CDR2 LQKENI. This CDR3 spans 14 amino acids. In nucleotides, the CDR3 is TGTGCCAGCTCACCAGGGACTGGCCCCTACGAGCAGTACTTC. It codes for CASSPGTGPYEQYF.

Only one count was recorded for this clone. V usage is TRBV5-5 and J usage is TRBJ2-4; TRBD2 might be the D (6 bases). Germline CDR1 reads SGHKS; CDR2 reads YYEKEE (reference sequence). This CDR3 spans 17 amino acids. Between the trimmed V and J ends, which lost 4 bases and 0 bases, there was a span of 17 bases. CDR3 amino acids: CASSPAWRDIAKNIQYF. CDR3 nucleotide sequence: TGTGCCAGCAGCCCCGCCTGGAGGGATATAGCCAAAAACATTCAGTACTTC.